The clone carrying this T cell receptor (beta chain) was recorded only once. This CDR3 is 14 amino acids long. After removal of 10 bases from V and 2 bases from J, the junction contained 10 bases not matched to a gene. The germline gives CDR1 ENHRY, CDR2 SYGVKD. A single record per CDR3 protein comes from TCRdb applying MiXCR to the RT-PCR reads. Of around 520,000 distinct CDR3 sequences in the sample, 25% are singletons; the top ten hold approximately 2%. The sample comes from a study of response to subunit inactivated influenza vaccine. The material was CD4+ T cells sorted from PBMCs, obtained more than 4 days after vaccination. The TCR was taken from a man aged 50 to 59 who received an inactivated influenza vaccine. The chain couples TRBV10-3 to TRBJ2-5; TRBD2 agrees at 7 bases. CDR3 coding DNA: TGTGCCACCCGAGAGCGGGGCACTCAAGAGACCCAGTACTTC. Translation gives CATRERGTQETQYF.